This T cell receptor (beta chain) was sequenced during a study of graft-versus-host responses after intestinal transplantation. Background on the study: Recipients had transplants, and these were multivisceral, liver-intestinal, or isolated intestinal. Every recipient had anti-thymocyte globulin induction and around 3 years of tacrolimus plus steroids. General observations from the study: In patients with graft-donor T cell macrochimerism, allograft graft-versus-host to host-versus-graft clonal ratios were high.

A remark on this clone: Its antigen remains unknown.

Method: immunoSEQ multiplex PCR; TCRdb's copy keeps in-frame clones and lacks some. The table includes approximately 82,000 clones, over 80% detected once. The CDR3 has 13 residues. Germline CDR1 and CDR2: MGHRA and YSYEKL. Trimming took off 4 bases at V and 4 bases at J, with 10 bases between the two ends. The source material was unstimulated CD8+ T cells sorted from spleen or lymph node cells, sampled before transplant. The J gene is TRBJ2-5, the V gene TRBV4-1; D is unresolved. The TCR was taken from a human donor who was the organ donor for an intestinal transplant. The CDR3 region is CASSPRSGETQYF. CDR3 sequence (DNA): TGCGCCAGCAGCCCAAGGTCGGGAGAGACCCAGTACTTC.